This TCR beta chain is drawn from a study of blood T cell repertoires in COVID-19. Germline-derived CDR1 and CDR2 are SGHRS and YFSETQ. The CDR3 covers 16 residues. The ends were cut back, 4 bases at V and 1 base at J, with 17 bases in the middle. Assay: immunoSEQ multiplex PCR; the TCRdb copy retains only in-frame clones and omits some. In the table there are 450,000 or so clones, less than 95% of which are singletons. Specimen: PBMCs or T cells enriched from blood (not recorded which). The source of this sequence is a young man who had recovered from COVID-19. The V gene is TRBV5-1, the J gene TRBJ1-1; maybe TRBD1 (5 bases). This CDR3 is CASSRGGRVENTEAFF. The CDR3 nucleotides are TGCGCCAGCAGCCGGGGGGGACGAGTGGAGAACACTGAAGCTTTCTTT. Full variable domain (missing parts from reference TRBV5-1 and TRBJ1-1): KAGVTQTPRYLIKTRGQQVTLSCSPISGHRSVSWYQQTPGQGLQFLFEYFSETQRNKGNFPGRFSGRQFSNSRSEMNVSTLELGDSALYLCASSRGGRVENTEAFFGQGTRLTVV.